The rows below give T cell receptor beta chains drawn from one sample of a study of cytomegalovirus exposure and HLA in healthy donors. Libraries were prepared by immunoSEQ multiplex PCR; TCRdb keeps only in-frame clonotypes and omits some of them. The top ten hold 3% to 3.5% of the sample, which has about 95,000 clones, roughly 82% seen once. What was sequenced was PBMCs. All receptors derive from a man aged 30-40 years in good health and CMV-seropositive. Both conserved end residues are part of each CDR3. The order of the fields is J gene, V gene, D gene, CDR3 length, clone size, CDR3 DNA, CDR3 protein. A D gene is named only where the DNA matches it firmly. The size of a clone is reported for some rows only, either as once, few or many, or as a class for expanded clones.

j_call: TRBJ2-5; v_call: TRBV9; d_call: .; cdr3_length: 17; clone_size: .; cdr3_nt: TGTGCCAGCAGCGTAGAAGAGGGAGCGGCGGGGCAAGAGACCCAGTACTTC; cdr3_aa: CASSVEEGAAGQETQYF
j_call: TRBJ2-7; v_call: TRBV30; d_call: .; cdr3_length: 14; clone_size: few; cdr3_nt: TGTGCCTGGAGTGCCCAGACTAGTAACTACGAGCAGTACTTC; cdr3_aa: CAWSAQTSNYEQYF
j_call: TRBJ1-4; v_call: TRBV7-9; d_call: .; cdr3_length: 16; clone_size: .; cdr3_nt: TGTGCCAGCAGCTTAGCGAGGAGCGCCAGCAATGAAAAACTGTTTTTT; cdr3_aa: CASSLARSASNEKLFF
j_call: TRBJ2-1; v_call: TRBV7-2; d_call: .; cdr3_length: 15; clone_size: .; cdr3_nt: TGTGCCAGCAGACCCACAGGGCCTCAGAACAATGAGCAGTTCTTC; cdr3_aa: CASRPTGPQNNEQFF
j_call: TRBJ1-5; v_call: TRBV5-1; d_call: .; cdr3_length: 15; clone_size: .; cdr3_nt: TGCGCCAGCAGCTTGGAAGGCAGGGGCAATCAGCCCCAGCATTTT; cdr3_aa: CASSLEGRGNQPQHF
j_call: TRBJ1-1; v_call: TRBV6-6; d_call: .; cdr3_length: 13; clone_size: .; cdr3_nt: TGTGCCAGCAGTTGGGACAAGAACACTGAAGCTTTCTTT; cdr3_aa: CASSWDKNTEAFF
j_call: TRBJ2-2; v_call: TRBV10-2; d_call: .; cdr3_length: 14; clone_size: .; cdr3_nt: TGCGCCAGCAGTGAGGGGAGGAACACCGGGGAGCTGTTTTTT; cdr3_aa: CASSEGRNTGELFF
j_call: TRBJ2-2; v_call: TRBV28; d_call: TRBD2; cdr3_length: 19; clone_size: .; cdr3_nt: TGTGCCAGCAGTCGCAATCTGCCCGGGGCGGGAGAGGAGGCCGGGGAGCTGTTTTTT; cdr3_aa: CASSRNLPGAGEEAGELFF
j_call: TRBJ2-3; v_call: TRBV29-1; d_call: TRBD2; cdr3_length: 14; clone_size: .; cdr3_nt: TGCAGCGCGCCTACTAGCGGGAGGACAGATACGCAGTATTTT; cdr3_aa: CSAPTSGRTDTQYF
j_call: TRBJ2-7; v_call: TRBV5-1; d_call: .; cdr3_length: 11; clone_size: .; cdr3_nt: TGCGCCAGCAGCTCGGCCTACGAGCAGTACTTC; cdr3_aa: CASSSAYEQYF
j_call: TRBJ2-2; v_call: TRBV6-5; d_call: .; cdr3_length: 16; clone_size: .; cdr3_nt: TGTGCCAGCAGTTACTCGGGAGACGCGAACACCGGGGAGCTGTTTTTT; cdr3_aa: CASSYSGDANTGELFF
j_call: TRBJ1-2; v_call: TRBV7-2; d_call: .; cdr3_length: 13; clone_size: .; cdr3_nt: TGTGCCAGCAGCGTGGGGGGGCAAATCAGCTACACCTTC; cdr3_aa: CASSVGGQISYTF
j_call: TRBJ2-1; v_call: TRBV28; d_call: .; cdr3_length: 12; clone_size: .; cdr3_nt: TGTGCCAGCAGTCCCCCTGGCCTCGAGCAGTTCTTC; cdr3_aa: CASSPPGLEQFF
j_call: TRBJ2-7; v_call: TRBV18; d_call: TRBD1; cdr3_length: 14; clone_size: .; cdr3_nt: TGTGCCAGCCCACCACGACAGGGTATCAACGAGCAGTACTTC; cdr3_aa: CASPPRQGINEQYF
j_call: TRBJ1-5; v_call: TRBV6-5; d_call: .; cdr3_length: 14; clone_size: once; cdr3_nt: TGTGCCAGCAGTTCAGGACAGAGCAATCAGCCCCAGCATTTT; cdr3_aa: CASSSGQSNQPQHF
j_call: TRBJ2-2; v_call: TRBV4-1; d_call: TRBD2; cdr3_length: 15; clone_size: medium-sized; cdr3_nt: TGCGCCAGCAGCCAAGGACTAGCGGGTGTCGGGGAGCTGTTTTTT; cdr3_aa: CASSQGLAGVGELFF
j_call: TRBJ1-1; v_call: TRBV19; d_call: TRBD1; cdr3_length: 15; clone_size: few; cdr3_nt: TGTGCCAGTAGTATAGGACAGGGAGGTATCACTGAAGCTTTCTTT; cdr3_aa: CASSIGQGGITEAFF
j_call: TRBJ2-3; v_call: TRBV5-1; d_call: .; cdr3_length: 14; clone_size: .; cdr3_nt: TGCGCCAGCAGCCAAGGACAGTACACAGATACGCAGTATTTT; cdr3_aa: CASSQGQYTDTQYF
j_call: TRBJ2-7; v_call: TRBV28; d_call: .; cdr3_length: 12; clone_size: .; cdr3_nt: TGTGCCAGCAGTTTAATGAGTTACGAGCAGTACTTC; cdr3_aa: CASSLMSYEQYF
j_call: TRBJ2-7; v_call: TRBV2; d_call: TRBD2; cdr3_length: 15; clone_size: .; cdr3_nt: TGTGCCAGCAGTGAAGTTGCCGGGAGGATTCACGAGCAGTACTTC; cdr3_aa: CASSEVAGRIHEQYF
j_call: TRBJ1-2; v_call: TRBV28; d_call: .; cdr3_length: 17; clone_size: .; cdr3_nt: TGTGCCAGCAGTTTCCCCATTGGGGGCGGATCAAACTATGGCTACACCTTC; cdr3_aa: CASSFPIGGGSNYGYTF
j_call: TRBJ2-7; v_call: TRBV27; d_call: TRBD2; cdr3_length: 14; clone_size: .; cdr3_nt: TGTGCCAGCAGTGACCCGGGACTAGCGGGAGGGCTTCTCTTC; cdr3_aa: CASSDPGLAGGLLF
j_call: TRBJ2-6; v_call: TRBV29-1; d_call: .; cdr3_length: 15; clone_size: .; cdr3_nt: TGCAGCGTTGTGGGCGGGGTGGAAGGGGCCAACGTCCTGACTTTC; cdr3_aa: CSVVGGVEGANVLTF
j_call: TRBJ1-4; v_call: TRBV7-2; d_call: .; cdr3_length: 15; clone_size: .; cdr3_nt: TGTGCCAGCAGCAACGGAGGCAACTATAATGAAAAACTGTTTTTT; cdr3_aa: CASSNGGNYNEKLFF
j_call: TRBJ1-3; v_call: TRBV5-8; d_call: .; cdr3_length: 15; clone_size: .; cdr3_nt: TGTGCCAGCAGCTCGGGACTGATCTCTGGAAACACCATATATTTT; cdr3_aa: CASSSGLISGNTIYF
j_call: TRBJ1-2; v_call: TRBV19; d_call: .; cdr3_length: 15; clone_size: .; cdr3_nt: TGTGCCAGTAGTATAGTGTTGCAGGCGACCTATGGCTACACCTTC; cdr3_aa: CASSIVLQATYGYTF
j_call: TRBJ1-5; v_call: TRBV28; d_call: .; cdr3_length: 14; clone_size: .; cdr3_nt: TGTGCCAGCAGTGTCAGGGGAAGCAATCAGCCCCAGCATTTT; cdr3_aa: CASSVRGSNQPQHF
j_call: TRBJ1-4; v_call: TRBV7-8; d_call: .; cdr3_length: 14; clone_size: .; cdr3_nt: TGTGCCAGCACAACACGGGAAAGGAATGAAAAACTGTTTTTT; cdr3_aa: CASTTRERNEKLFF
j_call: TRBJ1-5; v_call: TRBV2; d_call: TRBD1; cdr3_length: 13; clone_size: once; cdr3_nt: TGTGCCAGCAGCGACCAGGGGGGTCTGCCCCAGCATTTT; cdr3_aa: CASSDQGGLPQHF
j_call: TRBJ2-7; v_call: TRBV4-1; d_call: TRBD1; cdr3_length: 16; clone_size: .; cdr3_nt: TGCGCCAGCAGTAGTTTAGGACAGGCCCAGGGCTACGAGCAGTACTTC; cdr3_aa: CASSSLGQAQGYEQYF
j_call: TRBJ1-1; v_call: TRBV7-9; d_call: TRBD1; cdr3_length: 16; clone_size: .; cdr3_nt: TGTGCCAGCAGCCCCAGTTTGGACAGGGGTGGGTGGAGAGCTTTCTTT; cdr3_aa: CASSPSLDRGGWRAFF
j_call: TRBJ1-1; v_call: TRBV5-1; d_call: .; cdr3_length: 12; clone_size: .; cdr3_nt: TGCGCCAGCAGCTTGCTTGCAGGGGAGGCTTTCTTT; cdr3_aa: CASSLLAGEAFF
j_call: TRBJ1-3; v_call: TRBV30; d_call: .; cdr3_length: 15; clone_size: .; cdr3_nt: TGTGCCTGGAGTGTACCCGACAGGAGCCGAAACACCATATATTTT; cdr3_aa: CAWSVPDRSRNTIYF
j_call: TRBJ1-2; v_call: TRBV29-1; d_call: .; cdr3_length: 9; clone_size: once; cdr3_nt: TGCAGCGTTGATAGTGGCTACACCTTC; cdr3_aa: CSVDSGYTF
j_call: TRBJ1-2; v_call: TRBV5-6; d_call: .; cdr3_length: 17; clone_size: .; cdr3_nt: TGTGCCAGCAGCTTGAGGGGGAGTGTTCTCCACTCATATGGCTACACCTTC; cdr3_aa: CASSLRGSVLHSYGYTF